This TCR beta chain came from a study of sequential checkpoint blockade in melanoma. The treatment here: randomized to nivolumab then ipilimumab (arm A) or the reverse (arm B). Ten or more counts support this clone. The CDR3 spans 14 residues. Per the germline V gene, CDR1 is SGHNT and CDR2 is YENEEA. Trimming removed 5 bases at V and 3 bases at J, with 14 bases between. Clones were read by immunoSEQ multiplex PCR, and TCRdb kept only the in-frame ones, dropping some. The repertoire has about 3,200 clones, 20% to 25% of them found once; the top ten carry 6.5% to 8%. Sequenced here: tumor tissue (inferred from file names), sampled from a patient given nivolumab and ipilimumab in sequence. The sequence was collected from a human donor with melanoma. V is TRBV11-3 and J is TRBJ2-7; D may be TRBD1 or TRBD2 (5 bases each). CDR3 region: CASSPGVGDYEQYF. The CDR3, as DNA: TGTGCCAGCAGCCCCGGGGTAGGGGACTACGAGCAGTACTTC.